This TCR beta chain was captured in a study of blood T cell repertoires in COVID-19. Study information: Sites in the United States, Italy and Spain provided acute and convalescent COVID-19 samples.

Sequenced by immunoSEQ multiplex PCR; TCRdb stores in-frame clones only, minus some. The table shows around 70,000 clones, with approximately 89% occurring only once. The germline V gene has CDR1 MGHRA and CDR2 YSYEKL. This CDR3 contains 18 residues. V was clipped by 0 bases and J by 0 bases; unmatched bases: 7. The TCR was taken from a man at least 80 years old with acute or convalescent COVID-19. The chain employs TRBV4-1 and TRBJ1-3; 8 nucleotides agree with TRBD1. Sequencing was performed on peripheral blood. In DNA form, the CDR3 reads TGCGCCAGCAGCCAAGATTCACACAGGGGGAGCTCTGGAAACACCATATATTTT. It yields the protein CASSQDSHRGSSGNTIYF.